Below, one T cell receptor (beta chain) is given with its context. TCRdb reprocessed the 5' RACE reads and stores each CDR3 protein as one record, lacking DNA. This sample contains under 200,000 distinct CDR3 sequences. The data were taken from a study of monozygotic twins with inflammatory bowel disease. The CDR3 length is 16 residues. Germline values: CDR1 SGHTA, CDR2 FQGNSA. This chain connects TRBV7-2 to TRBJ2-1; the TRBD1 assignment by TCRdb is unverifiable without DNA. The sequenced sample consisted of blood. The source of this sequence is a human donor with ulcerative colitis or Crohn's disease, or a healthy co-twin of an affected twin (not recorded which). The CDR3 protein is CASSPEQGGYRNEQFF.